Following are 18 T cell receptor beta chains from one sample sequenced in a study of T cells in localized non-small cell lung cancer. Measured with immunoSEQ multiplex PCR; TCRdb has only the in-frame clones, and not every one. There are approximately 32,000 clones in the sample; around 80% occur only once, and roughly 17% lies in the top ten. The sample consisted of peripheral blood, taken before any cancer treatment. These receptors were collected from a male donor aged 60 or over with stage III squamous cell lung carcinoma.

The chain is built from TRBV6-1 and TRBJ1-5; TRBD1 might be the D (6 bases). CDR3 size: 15 residues. The V gene lost 7 bases and the J gene lost 5 bases, with 18 bases spanning the gap. The germline V gene has CDR1 MNHNS and CDR2 SASEGT. CDR3 bases: TGTGCCAGCACCGAAAGGTGGGGGGGCGATCAGCCCCAGCATTTT. As protein: CASTERWGGDQPQHF.

The V and J genes are TRBV10-2 and TRBJ1-2; 8 nucleotides line up with TRBD1. Germline-derived CDR1 and CDR2 are WSHSY and SAAADI. V trimming: 0 bases; J trimming: 6 bases; junction bases outside the gene matches: 12. The CDR3 runs to 17 residues. The CDR3 reads CASSESGRGRGSDGYTF. The CDR3, as DNA: TGCGCCAGCAGTGAGTCAGGCAGGGGGCGTGGGTCGGATGGCTACACCTTC.

The chain couples TRBV6-1 to TRBJ2-6; D possibly matches TRBD1 or TRBD2 (5 bases each). CDR1 is MNHNS and CDR2 is SASEGT in the germline V gene. The CDR3 is 14 amino acids. Trimming cost V 3 bases and J 2 bases, with 5 bases left between them. CDR3 DNA: TGTGCCAGCAGTGAGGGGGCTGGGGCCAACGTCCTGACTTTC. This translates into CASSEGAGANVLTF.

The chain combines TRBV7-9 with TRBJ2-7; D might be TRBD1 (6 bases). The CDR3 consists of 14 residues. CDR1 and CDR2 (germline): SEHNR, FQNEAQ (reference sequence). V lost 5 bases and J lost 7, with 18 bases in between. This chain's CDR3 is CASSLDWGLGEQYF. CDR3 DNA sequence: TGTGCCAGCAGCCTGGATTGGGGGCTAGGGGAGCAGTACTTC.

The chain employs TRBV9 and TRBJ2-7; D remains ambiguous. The CDR3 loop spans 13 amino acids. Trimming cost V 4 bases and J 4 bases, with 12 bases left between them. Germline values: CDR1 SGDLS, CDR2 YYNGEE. Here the CDR3 reads CASSRGSTYEQYF. DNA for the CDR3: TGTGCCAGCAGCCGTGGGTCAACTTACGAGCAGTACTTC.

The chain carries TRBV30 and TRBJ2-2; 7 nucleotides match TRBD1. The CDR3 runs to 15 residues. Germline values: CDR1 GTSNPN, CDR2 SVGIG (reference sequence). Unmatched junction bases numbered 1, after V lost 0 bases and J lost 0 bases. The CDR3 sequence: CAWSVQGANTGELFF. DNA of the CDR3: TGTGCCTGGAGTGTGCAGGGGGCGAACACCGGGGAGCTGTTTTTT.

V usage is TRBV6-1 and J usage is TRBJ2-1, with D unclear. V lost 1 base and J lost 4, with 5 bases in between. The CDR3 has 13 residues. Germline values: CDR1 MNHNS, CDR2 SASEGT. The DNA of the CDR3 is TGTGCCAGCAGTGAAGGATATTACAATGAGCAGTTCTTC. Amino acid sequence: CASSEGYYNEQFF.

This sequence joins TRBV30 and TRBJ1-6; no reliable D call. The CDR3 spans 11 residues. Germline assignment: CDR1 GTSNPN and CDR2 SVGIG (reference sequence). Trimming removed 4 bases from V and 7 bases from J, with 5 bases in between. The CDR3 protein is CAWTANSPLHF. The CDR3 DNA is TGTGCCTGGACAGCGAATTCACCCCTCCACTTT. Full variable domain (missing parts from reference TRBV30 and TRBJ1-6): SQTIHQWPATLVQPVGSPLSLECTVEGTSNPNLYWYRQAAGRGLQLLFYSVGIGQISSEVPQNLSASRPQDRQFILSSKKLLLSDSGFYLCAWTANSPLHFGNGTRLTVT.

The chain employs TRBV5-1 and TRBJ2-4; D not certain. Germline lookup yields CDR1 SGHRS and CDR2 YFSETQ. V was shortened by 4 bases and J by 0 bases, with 8 bases between the two germline ends. The CDR3 has 14 residues. CDR3 region: CASSPELAKNIQYF. The CDR3 DNA follows: TGCGCCAGCAGCCCTGAGCTAGCCAAAAACATTCAGTACTTC.

The rearrangement joins TRBV2 to TRBJ1-5; 7 positions agree with TRBD1. V shed 4 bases and J 4 bases; nucleotides not matched to a gene: 1. Germline V CDR1 and CDR2: SNHLY, FYNNEI. This CDR3 spans 13 amino acids. This chain's CDR3 is CASSVTGNQPQHF. As DNA, the CDR3 is TGTGCCAGCAGTGTGACAGGGAATCAGCCCCAGCATTTT.

This chain uses TRBV11-1 with TRBJ1-3, with 9 bases aligning to TRBD1. From germline, CDR1 is SGHAT and CDR2 FQDESV (reference sequence). J lost 9 bases, V lost 5 bases, and 11 bases had no gene match. The CDR3 spans 15 residues. The CDR3 loop is CASSAGQGPGGTIYF. DNA of the CDR3: TGTGCCAGCAGCGCGGGACAGGGACCCGGCGGCACCATATATTTT.

The chain combines TRBV7-2 with TRBJ2-3; 7 bases map to TRBD1. Germline CDR1 and CDR2: SGHTA and FQGNSA. This CDR3 spans 16 amino acids. V was pared by 5 bases and J by 0 bases, with 8 bases of the junction left unmatched. The CDR3 loop reads CASSPFTGDSTDTQYF. DNA for the CDR3: TGTGCCAGCAGCCCTTTTACAGGGGATAGCACAGATACGCAGTATTTT.

The rearrangement joins TRBV2 to TRBJ2-7, with 7 bases aligning to TRBD1. The length of the CDR3 is 14 residues. The V gene's germline CDR1 is SNHLY and CDR2 FYNNEI. J lost 1 base, V lost 6 bases, and 6 bases had no gene match. The chain's CDR3 is CASSQDRTSYEQYF. The CDR3, as DNA: TGTGCCAGCAGCCAGGACAGGACATCCTACGAGCAGTACTTC.

This chain uses TRBV2 with TRBJ2-1, with D perhaps matching TRBD2 (7 bases). Germline CDR1 reads SNHLY; CDR2 reads FYNNEI. Trimming removed 8 bases at V and 4 bases at J, with 12 bases between. The CDR3 is made up of 13 amino acids. DNA of the CDR3: TGTGCCAGCGGGGGGGGCCTATACAATGAGCAGTTCTTC. It specifies CASGGGLYNEQFF.

This clone was observed a few times. The chain joins TRBV5-1 to TRBJ2-1; TRBD2 aligns across 13 bases. Germline trimming cut 0 bases from V and 7 bases from J; bases unmatched to any gene: 4. CDR1 is SGHRS and CDR2 is YFSETQ in the germline V gene. The CDR3 has 16 residues. The CDR3 protein is CASSLAGGLAGNEQFF. The CDR3, as DNA: TGCGCCAGCAGCTTGGCCGGGGGACTAGCGGGAAATGAGCAGTTCTTC.

The chain recombines TRBV5-1 with TRBJ1-4; 11 bases match TRBD1. J was trimmed by 6 bases and V by 4 bases; bases with no gene match: 5. CDR1 is SGHRS, CDR2 YFSETQ, per germline. The CDR3 length is 15 residues. CDR3 in DNA: TGCGCCAGCAGCCCGCCGGGACAGGGGGATGAAAAACTGTTTTTT. Its translation: CASSPPGQGDEKLFF.

The rearrangement uses TRBV30 and TRBJ2-1; 7 positions match TRBD2. V gave up 4 bases and J gave up 0 bases; unmatched junction bases: 3. CDR1 and CDR2 from the germline V gene are GTSNPN and SVGIG (reference sequence). This CDR3 has 14 residues. The DNA for the CDR3 is TGTGCCTGGACGCGGGGGAGCTCCTACAATGAGCAGTTCTTC. This sequence encodes CAWTRGSSYNEQFF.

This chain joins TRBV4-2 and TRBJ2-1; D is uncertain. The CDR3 is made up of 16 amino acids. Trimming took 0 bases from V and 0 from J, leaving 9 bases between them. From germline, CDR1 is LGHNA and CDR2 YNFKEQ. The CDR3 region is CASSQEVTSSYNEQFF. In nucleotides, the CDR3 is TGTGCCAGCAGCCAAGAAGTCACCAGCTCCTACAATGAGCAGTTCTTC.